These 32 T cell receptor beta chains originate from one sample sequenced in a study of blood T cell repertoires in COVID-19. Assay: immunoSEQ multiplex PCR; the TCRdb copy retains only in-frame clones and omits some. Of tens of thousands of clones listed, about 80% are singletons. Sequencing was performed on peripheral blood. Every receptor here comes from a human donor in a cohort sampled during active COVID-19.

The rearrangement uses TRBV5-5 and TRBJ1-2; D possibly corresponds to TRBD1 (6 bases). This CDR3 region has 13 residues. V was clipped by 2 bases and J by 8 bases, with 13 bases between them. The germline V gene encodes CDR1 SGHKS and CDR2 YYEKEE (reference sequence). Here the CDR3 reads CASSLQGTGGYTF. CDR3 bases: TGTGCCAGCAGCTTACAGGGAACGGGAGGCTACACCTTC.

The chain is built from TRBV5-6 and TRBJ2-7; D remains ambiguous. There are 15 residues in the CDR3. Germline V gene data show CDR1 as SGHDT and CDR2 as YYEEEE. V shed 2 bases and J shed 5 bases, with 17 bases lying between them. The CDR3 loop reads CASSFDLTGSDEQYF. For the CDR3, the DNA is TGTGCCAGCAGCTTCGATCTTACCGGTTCCGACGAGCAGTACTTC.

The rearrangement uses TRBV29-1 and TRBJ1-2; D perhaps matches TRBD1 (5 bases). The V gene lost 3 bases and the J gene lost 3 bases, with 11 bases spanning the gap. From germline, CDR1 is SQVTM and CDR2 ANQGSEA. The CDR3 spans 13 residues. The CDR3 coding sequence is TGCAGCGTTGACAGGGATTCTCACTATGGCTACACCTTC. It yields the protein CSVDRDSHYGYTF.

This clone has only one observation. The chain combines TRBV5-1 with TRBJ2-6; 9 bases match TRBD1. V was pared by 1 base and J by 1 base, with 3 bases of the junction left unmatched. From germline, CDR1 is SGHRS and CDR2 YFSETQ. The CDR3 has 17 residues. The CDR3 bases are TGCGCCAGCAGCTTGACAGGGGGCGCATCTGGGGCCAACGTCCTGACTTTC. Translating gives CASSLTGGASGANVLTF.

The J gene is TRBJ2-7, the V gene TRBV29-1; perhaps TRBD2 as D (5 bases). This CDR3 region has 12 residues. Germline values: CDR1 SQVTM, CDR2 ANQGSEA. The V end lost 3 bases, the J end lost 3 bases, and 9 bases lay between the germline ends. CDR3 region: CSVDNGGYEQYF. CDR3 sequence (DNA): TGCAGCGTTGACAATGGAGGCTACGAGCAGTACTTC.

In this sample, this clone turned up a few times. The rearrangement uses TRBV13 and TRBJ2-2; D ambiguous. Trimming shortened V by 3 bases and J by 3 bases, and 5 bases separated the two germline ends. The CDR3 has 13 residues. Looked up from germline, CDR1 is PRHDT and CDR2 is FYEKMQ (reference sequence). CDR3 DNA sequence: TGTGCCAGCAGCTTTAGAGACACCGGGGAGCTGTTTTTT. Translation: CASSFRDTGELFF.

This clone has only a few counts. This chain uses TRBV28 with TRBJ2-7; a weak D match, TRBD2 (5 bases). Germline lookup yields CDR1 MDHEN and CDR2 SYDVKM. Trimming removed 6 bases at V and 5 bases at J, with 14 bases between. The CDR3 length is 13 residues. The CDR3 sequence: CASSTRRGHEQYF. In DNA form, the CDR3 reads TGTGCCAGCAGCACCCGGAGAGGGCACGAGCAGTACTTC. Full variable domain (remainder filled in from reference TRBV28 and TRBJ2-7): DVKVTQSSRYLVKRTGEKVFLECVQDMDHENMFWYRQDPGLGLRLIYFSYDVKMKEKGDIPEGYSVSREKKERFSLILESASTNQTSMYLCASSTRRGHEQYFGPGTRLTVT.

The gene calls are TRBV3-1 (or the pseudogene TRBV3-2) and TRBJ1-4, with TRBD1 as a possible D gene (5 bases). The germline V gene encodes CDR1 LGHDT and CDR2 YNNKEL (reference sequence). V was trimmed by 1 base and J by 0 bases, leaving 6 bases between them. CDR3 length: 15 residues. The CDR3 coding sequence is TGTGCCAGCAGCCAAGGGGACTCAACTAATGAAAAACTGTTTTTT. This translates into CASSQGDSTNEKLFF.

The chain couples TRBV28 to TRBJ2-6, with 7 bases fitting TRBD1. The trim removed 7 bases at V and 2 bases at J, leaving 5 bases unmatched. CDR1 and CDR2 from the germline V gene are MDHEN and SYDVKM. This CDR3 spans 15 amino acids. The CDR3 sequence: CASNRQGAGANVLTF. The CDR3 nucleotides read TGTGCCAGCAACCGGCAGGGGGCTGGGGCCAACGTCCTGACTTTC.

This clone was counted between two and nine times. The rearrangement links TRBV4-1 to TRBJ1-2; TRBD1 agrees at 7 bases. The CDR3 is made up of 13 amino acids. Germline loops: CDR1 MGHRA, CDR2 YSYEKL. V was pared by 5 bases and J by 4 bases, with 4 bases of the junction left unmatched. CDR3 in DNA: TGCGCCAGCAGCTCGGACAGGTTCTATGGCTACACCTTC. This translates into CASSSDRFYGYTF.

CDR3 coding DNA: TGCGCCAGCAGCGGTGTAGCGGGGGGGCTGCAGTATTTT. Encoded protein: CASSGVAGGLQYF. This sequence joins TRBV4-1 and TRBJ2-3; 11 nucleotides agree with TRBD2. The germline V gene encodes CDR1 MGHRA and CDR2 YSYEKL. The CDR3 totals 13 residues. V lost 5 bases, J lost 11 bases, and 6 bases stayed unmatched.

The J gene is TRBJ1-2, the V gene TRBV5-4; D unclear. Trimming pared 2 bases from V and 8 bases from J, leaving 16 bases between. This CDR3 spans 14 amino acids. Germline V CDR1 and CDR2: SGHNT, YYREEE (reference sequence). The CDR3 bases are TGTGCCAGCAGCTTTTCCGGGAGCGCCTCCGGCTACACCTTC. Protein: CASSFSGSASGYTF.

The CDR3 DNA reads as TGTGCCAGTAGTGGACAGGCACTCAAGAATCAGCCCCAGCATTTT. Translated: CASSGQALKNQPQHF. The J gene is TRBJ1-5, the V gene TRBV19, with TRBD1 matching 7 bases. V was clipped by 5 bases and J by 4 bases; unmatched bases: 8. The CDR3 sequence is 15 residues long. Germline loops: CDR1 LNHDA, CDR2 SQIVND (reference sequence).

This clone appeared once. The chain is built from TRBV7-2 and TRBJ2-5; D is undetermined. Germline V gene lookup returns CDR1 SGHTA and CDR2 FQGNSA. The V end was cut by 2 bases, the J end by 3 bases, with 10 bases between. This CDR3 is 14 amino acids long. DNA of the CDR3: TGTGCCAGCAGCTTATCAGGATTGGAAGAGACCCAGTACTTC. This translates into CASSLSGLEETQYF.

The rearrangement joins TRBV30 to TRBJ1-1; D is ambiguous. The CDR3 runs to 13 residues. V gave up 3 bases and J gave up 0 bases, with 8 bases separating them. In germline, CDR1 is GTSNPN, CDR2 SVGIG (reference sequence). CDR3 protein: CAWRGSLNTEAFF. Written as DNA, the CDR3 is TGTGCCTGGAGGGGCAGCTTGAACACTGAAGCTTTCTTT.

V usage is TRBV5-1 and J usage is TRBJ2-7, with unresolved D. This CDR3 has 14 residues. V was cut by 4 bases and J by 0 bases, with 11 bases left in between. CDR1 and CDR2 from the germline V gene are SGHRS and YFSETQ. The CDR3 nucleotides are TGCGCCAGCAGCCCAACATCGAACTCCTACGAGCAGTACTTC. It codes for CASSPTSNSYEQYF.

CDR3 amino acids: CASSFSVGLAIDTQYF. The CDR3 DNA reads as TGTGCCAGCAGCTTTAGTGTTGGACTAGCAATAGATACGCAGTATTTT. The chain recombines TRBV5-4 with TRBJ2-3; TRBD2 matches at 8 bases. V was pared by 2 bases and J by 5 bases, with 10 bases of the junction left unmatched. The CDR3 covers 16 residues. Germline assignment: CDR1 SGHNT and CDR2 YYREEE (reference sequence). The full variable domain, in which reference TRBV5-4 and TRBJ2-3 provide the parts outside the CDR3, is ETGVTQSPTHLIKTRGQQVTLRCSSQSGHNTVSWYQQALGQGPQFIFQYYREEENGRGNFPPRFSGLQFPNYSSELNVNALELDDSALYLCASSFSVGLAIDTQYFGPGTRLTVL.

The CDR3: CASSVGSGGAEKLFF. CDR3 in DNA: TGTGCCAGCAGCGTAGGGTCAGGGGGCGCGGAAAAACTGTTTTTT. This sequence joins TRBV9 and TRBJ1-4, with TRBD1 identical over 8 bases. The V gene end was trimmed by 0 bases and the J gene end by 8 bases; junction bases not matched to a gene: 6. The CDR3 contains 15 residues. The germline V gene encodes CDR1 SGDLS and CDR2 YYNGEE. Full variable domain (outside the CDR3, taken from reference TRBV9 and TRBJ1-4): DSGVTQTPKHLITATGQRVTLRCSPRSGDLSVYWYQQSLDQGLQFLIQYYNGEERAKGNILERFSAQQFPDLHSELNLSSLELGDSALYFCASSVGSGGAEKLFFGSGTQLSVL.

The CDR3 spells CASSTGIEGEQFF. The CDR3 coding sequence is TGCGCCAGCAGCACAGGGATCGAGGGTGAGCAGTTCTTC. This chain joins TRBV10-1 and TRBJ2-1; D is perhaps TRBD1 (6 bases). Germline CDR1 reads WNHNN; CDR2 reads SYGVQD (reference sequence). There are 13 residues in the CDR3. The germline V and J ends were trimmed by 6 bases and 9 bases, with 15 bases remaining between them.

V and J are TRBV15 and TRBJ2-7; TRBD2 matches at 9 bases. The CDR3 sequence is 15 residues long. The germline V gene encodes CDR1 LNHNV and CDR2 YYDKDF (reference sequence). The V gene end was trimmed by 0 bases and the J gene end by 6 bases; junction bases not matched to a gene: 6. CDR3 in amino acids: CATSRDGGRASEQYF. CDR3 sequence (DNA): TGTGCCACCAGCAGAGACGGCGGGAGGGCCTCCGAGCAGTACTTC. Supplemented by reference TRBV15 and TRBJ2-7, the full variable domain reads DAMVIQNPRYQVTQFGKPVTLSCSQTLNHNVMYWYQQKSSQAPKLLFHYYDKDFNNEADTPDNFQSRRPNTSFCFLDIRSPGLGDTAMYLCATSRDGGRASEQYFGPGTRLTVT.

This clone was recorded a few times. This chain uses TRBV28 with TRBJ1-1; TRBD1 might be the D (6 bases). Germline CDR1 reads MDHEN; CDR2 reads SYDVKM. Trimming pared 6 bases from V and 1 base from J, leaving 12 bases between. CDR3 length: 14 amino acids. The CDR3 reads CASRLRGANTEAFF. The CDR3, as DNA: TGTGCCAGCAGGCTCCGGGGGGCGAACACTGAAGCTTTCTTT. The complete variable domain, with remaining parts taken from reference TRBV28 and TRBJ1-1, reads DVKVTQSSRYLVKRTGEKVFLECVQDMDHENMFWYRQDPGLGLRLIYFSYDVKMKEKGDIPEGYSVSREKKERFSLILESASTNQTSMYLCASRLRGANTEAFFGQGTRLTVV.

This clone is a singleton in its sample. The chain recombines TRBV3-1 (or the pseudogene TRBV3-2) with TRBJ1-2; D is uncertain. Per germline, CDR1 LGHDT and CDR2 YNNKEL (reference sequence). The CDR3 spans 13 residues. V was shortened by 3 bases and J by 8 bases, with 13 bases between the two germline ends. In DNA form, the CDR3 reads TGTGCCAGCAGCCACCAAAAGGGAGCCGGCTACACCTTC. Its translation is CASSHQKGAGYTF.

This sequence joins TRBV5-4 and TRBJ2-7; D is possibly TRBD1 (6 bases). CDR1 is SGHNT, CDR2 YYREEE, per germline (reference sequence). The germline V and J ends were trimmed by 4 bases and 2 bases, with 19 bases remaining between them. The CDR3 consists of 16 residues. The CDR3 protein is CASSPTTGTRAYEQYF. In nucleotides, the CDR3 is TGTGCCAGCAGCCCAACTACCGGGACACGGGCCTACGAGCAGTACTTC.

This clone occurred once. The same CDR3 arises from other DNA sequences in this sample as well. The CDR3 DNA follows: TGTGCCAGCAGATTTCAGGAGAACACTGAAGCTTTCTTT. Translated, it gives CASRFQENTEAFF. The chain couples TRBV12-3 or TRBV12-4 to TRBJ1-1, with D hard to call. Deletions cut 6 bases from V and 1 base from J, with 9 bases between. The CDR3 is 13 amino acids.

The chain couples TRBV13 to TRBJ1-5; D ambiguous. CDR1 and CDR2 (germline): PRHDT, FYEKMQ (reference sequence). CDR3 length: 11 amino acids. V dropped 5 bases and J dropped 6 bases, with 5 bases sitting between them. DNA for the CDR3: TGTGCCAGCAGCCCGGGTCAGCCCCAGCATTTT. Residues: CASSPGQPQHF.

This chain joins TRBV29-1 and TRBJ1-1; a weak D match, TRBD1 (6 bases). This CDR3 region has 15 residues. Germline V gives CDR1 SQVTM, CDR2 ANQGSEA. V shed 2 bases and J shed 7 bases, with 20 bases lying between them. The CDR3 here is CSVERGAYGSHEAFF. Here the CDR3 DNA reads TGCAGCGTTGAACGGGGGGCGTACGGCTCCCATGAAGCTTTCTTT.

J is TRBJ1-4 and V is TRBV9; 8 nucleotides match TRBD1. Germline CDR1 SGDLS, CDR2 YYNGEE. The CDR3 length is 14 residues. With V trimmed by 3 bases and J by 8 bases, 6 bases remained unmatched. This CDR3 reads CASSGGQGREKLFF. Written as DNA, the CDR3 is TGTGCCAGCAGCGGCGGACAGGGTCGAGAAAAACTGTTTTTT.

This clone was detected only once. The chain couples TRBV5-6 to TRBJ1-5; D might be TRBD1 (5 bases). V dropped 4 bases and J dropped 2 bases, with 13 bases sitting between them. Germline loops: CDR1 SGHDT, CDR2 YYEEEE. The CDR3 is 15 residues long. CDR3 region: CASSPRGGGNQPQHF. The CDR3 nucleotides read TGTGCCAGCAGCCCCCGGGGCGGGGGCAATCAGCCCCAGCATTTT. Using reference TRBV5-6 and TRBJ1-5 for the parts outside the CDR3, the full variable domain is DAGVTQSPTHLIKTRGQQVTLRCSPKSGHDTVSWYQQALGQGPQFIFQYYEEEERQRGNFPDRFSGHQFPNYSSELNVNALLLGDSALYLCASSPRGGGNQPQHFGDGTRLSIL.

CDR3 amino acids: CASRPTGENTEAFF. As DNA, the CDR3 is TGTGCCAGCAGACCAACAGGGGAGAACACTGAAGCTTTCTTT. The genes are TRBV2 and TRBJ1-1; 7 nucleotides align to TRBD1. The CDR3 runs 14 residues. Trimming cost V 6 bases and J 1 base; bases outside gene matches: 5. Germline V gives CDR1 SNHLY, CDR2 FYNNEI.

In its sample, this clone was seen once. The chain's CDR3 is CASSPQQVRNSPLHF. The CDR3 nucleotides are TGTGCCAGCAGCCCTCAACAGGTCCGTAATTCACCCCTCCACTTT. This rearrangement joins TRBV7-9 to TRBJ1-6; possibly TRBD1 for D (5 bases). Germline V gives CDR1 SEHNR, CDR2 FQNEAQ (reference sequence). CDR3 length: 15 amino acids. Trimming removed 5 bases at V and 6 bases at J, with 14 bases between.

The V call is TRBV9, the J call TRBJ2-7; D not certain. Germline V gene sequence: CDR1 SGDLS, CDR2 YYNGEE. Trimming removed 0 bases at V and 0 bases at J, with 13 bases between. The CDR3 has 16 amino acids. The CDR3 DNA reads as TGTGCCAGCAGCGTAGTGGCGGATACCAGCTCCTACGAGCAGTACTTC. Its protein is CASSVVADTSSYEQYF.

This clone was seen just once. The V and J genes are TRBV19 and TRBJ2-7, with 14 bases fitting TRBD2. The V and J ends lost 8 bases and 4 bases, in that order; junction bases with no gene match: 13. CDR1 is LNHDA, CDR2 SQIVND, per germline (reference sequence). The CDR3 is 17 residues long. The CDR3 DNA reads as TGTGCCAGTTCCGGGACTAGCGGGAGTGCAGCGTCTTACGAGCAGTACTTC. Its protein product is CASSGTSGSAASYEQYF.